One sample yielded the 11 T cell receptor beta chains listed below, sequenced in a study of cytomegalovirus exposure and HLA in healthy donors. The PCR was carried out with 60 Vbeta primers and 13 Jbeta primers. TCRdb keeps only in-frame clones here, not all; method: immunoSEQ multiplex PCR. The sample contains about 180,000 clones, roughly 80% of which appear only once. Material for sequencing was PBMCs. These receptors were taken from a man aged 40-49 years in good health and CMV-seronegative.

This chain joins TRBV7-2 and TRBJ2-3; D remains ambiguous. Germline V gene sequence: CDR1 SGHTA, CDR2 FQGNSA. The CDR3 contains 12 residues. The ends were cut back, 5 bases at V and 5 bases at J, with 8 bases in the middle. DNA of the CDR3: TGTGCCAGCAGCCCCCCCGGAGATACGCAGTATTTT. Translated, it gives CASSPPGDTQYF.

The J gene is TRBJ1-2, the V gene TRBV28, with D unclear. The V gene's germline CDR1 is MDHEN and CDR2 SYDVKM. V was pared by 5 bases and J by 5 bases, with 18 bases between. This CDR3 is built from 15 residues. DNA of the CDR3: TGTGCCAGCAGTCCCCCGCGGGCGGGCGAGTATGGCTACACCTTC. Translating it yields CASSPPRAGEYGYTF.

This clone was observed a few times. The genes are TRBV11-3 and TRBJ1-1, with D perhaps matching TRBD1 (5 bases). Trimming removed 4 bases from V and 4 bases from J, with 10 bases in between. This CDR3 comprises 13 residues. Germline loops: CDR1 SGHNT, CDR2 YENEEA. The CDR3 DNA reads as TGTGCCAGCAGCTCATCCAGGGTCACTGAAGCTTTCTTT. Translation gives CASSSSRVTEAFF.

This clone turned up a few times. V is TRBV7-2 and J is TRBJ2-2, with a possible D match to TRBD2 (5 bases). This CDR3 spans 14 amino acids. Germline CDR1 reads SGHTA; CDR2 reads FQGNSA. The V gene lost 5 bases and the J gene lost 7 bases, with 14 bases spanning the gap. The CDR3 loop is CASSPDYGGGELFF. CDR3 nucleotides: TGTGCCAGCAGCCCTGACTACGGTGGCGGGGAGCTGTTTTTT.

This clone was counted a single time. This sequence joins TRBV29-1 and TRBJ1-2; D is undetermined. CDR3 length: 13 residues. Germline lookup yields CDR1 SQVTM and CDR2 ANQGSEA. V shed 4 bases and J shed 0 bases, with 9 bases lying between them. The CDR3 nucleotides are TGCAGCGTTGTAGATCCTGCTAACTATGGCTACACCTTC. This sequence encodes CSVVDPANYGYTF.

This clone was counted a few times. This chain connects TRBV7-6 to TRBJ1-5, with TRBD1 as a possible D gene (5 bases). V shed 1 base and J shed 6 bases, with 7 bases lying between them. The CDR3 is made up of 13 amino acids. Germline V gene data show CDR1 as SGHVS and CDR2 as FNYEAQ. The CDR3 sequence is CASSLERGQPQHF. The CDR3 DNA reads as TGTGCCAGCAGCTTAGAAAGGGGTCAGCCCCAGCATTTT.

This chain connects TRBV5-4 to TRBJ2-6, with 7 bases matching TRBD1. The V gene end was trimmed by 0 bases and the J gene end by 4 bases; junction bases not matched to a gene: 16. Germline lookup yields CDR1 SGHNT and CDR2 YYREEE (reference sequence). This CDR3 comprises 20 residues. CDR3 protein: CASSLGQGVGLIRGANVLTF. CDR3 DNA: TGTGCCAGCAGCTTGGGGCAGGGGGTGGGGCTCATTAGGGGGGCCAACGTCCTGACTTTC. Based on the CDR3 plus reference TRBV5-4 and TRBJ2-6, the full variable domain is ETGVTQSPTHLIKTRGQQVTLRCSSQSGHNTVSWYQQALGQGPQFIFQYYREEENGRGNFPPRFSGLQFPNYSSELNVNALELDDSALYLCASSLGQGVGLIRGANVLTFGAGSRLTVL.

The genes are TRBV11-2 and TRBJ2-7, with D perhaps TRBD1 (6 bases). Trimming pared 5 bases from V and 0 bases from J, leaving 14 bases between. The length of the CDR3 is 15 residues. Germline assignment: CDR1 SGHAT and CDR2 FQNNGV. The CDR3 sequence is CASSPQGAYSYEQYF. The CDR3 bases are TGTGCCAGCAGCCCACAGGGTGCTTACTCCTACGAGCAGTACTTC.

Written as DNA, the CDR3 is TGTGCCAGCAGCCCCCGACAGGGCCCAGCTTACAATGAGCAGTTCTTC. Its translation: CASSPRQGPAYNEQFF. This chain links TRBV7-8 with TRBJ2-1; 7 nucleotides line up with TRBD1. Trimming took 5 bases from V and 4 from J; bases not matched to a gene: 11. Germline-derived CDR1 and CDR2 are SGHVS and FQNEAQ. The CDR3 is made up of 16 amino acids.

The V call is TRBV10-3, the J call TRBJ2-2; weak D call: TRBD1 (7 bases). The CDR3 is 15 residues long. V gave up 4 bases and J gave up 3 bases, with 12 bases separating them. The germline V gene encodes CDR1 ENHRY and CDR2 SYGVKD. CDR3 in DNA: TGTGCCATCAGTGGGAGGGGGCGTGACACCGGGGAGCTGTTTTTT. Encoded protein: CAISGRGRDTGELFF.

The chain links TRBV7-2 to TRBJ1-2; perhaps TRBD1 as D (5 bases). The CDR3 extends over 15 amino acids. Deletions cut 4 bases from V and 2 bases from J, with 14 bases between. The germline V gene has CDR1 SGHTA and CDR2 FQGNSA. The CDR3: CASSSFIDRNYGYTF. In DNA form, the CDR3 reads TGTGCCAGCAGCTCTTTTATTGACAGAAACTATGGCTACACCTTC.